This T cell receptor beta chain appears in the sequencing data of a study of T and B cells in COVID-19 patients. Study background: Median age was 34 years in the recovered cohort and about 73 years in the active-infection cohort. The study, taken as a whole, reports: Patients with COVID-19 reportedly showed strongly skewed T cell receptor beta variable and joining gene usage. Clonality of TRB repertoires was high in active COVID-19; recovery brought above-healthy diversity and richness. Exclusive to the recovered cohort were more than 2,000 TCR clusters, 25 to 35 of them with low generation probability.

Multiplex PCR with BIOMED2 TRB-A/B primer pools amplified TRB rearrangements. TCRdb reprocessed the multiplex PCR reads via MiXCR and lists one record per CDR3 protein. The data contain under 1,100 distinct CDR3 sequences, over 15% of them singletons. Each TRB amplification used roughly 230-550 ng of genomic DNA from blood. CDR3 size: 13 residues. Trimming removed 3 bases at V and 4 bases at J, with 7 bases between. Germline CDR1 reads LNHDA; CDR2 reads SQIVND (reference sequence). This clonotype is medium-sized within its sample. The antigen remains unidentified. The chain links TRBV19 to TRBJ1-5; D remains unclear. Source material: blood. This clonotype was sampled from a human donor with active COVID-19. DNA of the CDR3: TGTGCCAGTAGTATTGCTCAGAATCAGCCCCAGCATTTT. Translated, it gives CASSIAQNQPQHF.